A selection of T cell receptor beta chains follows, all from one sample in a study of T cell responses to AZD1222 COVID-19 vaccine. The repertoire was sequenced with immunoSEQ multiplex PCR; TCRdb's copy has only in-frame clones and lacks some. Of around 100,000 clones listed, 85% to 95% were seen once; the top ten hold 5%. This sample comprised peripheral blood, obtained on day 0 of AZD1222 vaccination. Every receptor here comes from an adult in good health. CDR3s include the opening cysteine and the closing phenylalanine or tryptophan. D genes are given only for firm matches. Only some rows state a clone size, as once, few, many or a class for expanded clones.

.	.	16	TRBV5-8	TRBJ1-5	TGTGCCAGCAGCTCGGCAGGCCAGGGCCTAAATCAGCCCCAGCATTTT	CASSSAGQGLNQPQHF
.	TRBD2	17	TRBV7-6	TRBJ2-1	TGTGCCAGCAGCCTCGGACTAGCGGGAGTTTATGGCAGTGAGCAGTTCTTC	CASSLGLAGVYGSEQFF
.	.	13	TRBV28	TRBJ1-1	TGTGCCAGCAGACCAAGCCCGGCCCTTGAAGCTTTCTTT	CASRPSPALEAFF
.	.	14	TRBV7-9	TRBJ2-5	TGTGCCAGCAGCAAAACAGGAAGCCAAGAGACCCAGTACTTC	CASSKTGSQETQYF
.	.	15	TRBV11-3	TRBJ2-2	TGTGCCAGCAGCCCAAGACTAATGAACACCGGGGAGCTGTTTTTT	CASSPRLMNTGELFF
.	.	18	TRBV5-1	TRBJ2-1	TGCGCCAGCAGCTCGGCTGGGGGTAGGCTAGAGTCCTACAATGAGCAGTTCTTC	CASSSAGGRLESYNEQFF
.	.	14	TRBV5-1	TRBJ1-2	TGCGCCAGCAGCTTGTCCCCGGGGGACTATGGCTACACCTTC	CASSLSPGDYGYTF
.	.	13	TRBV12-3/TRBV12-4	TRBJ1-1	TGTGCCAGCAGTTTAAGGGGGGACACTGAAGCTTTCTTT	CASSLRGDTEAFF
.	.	14	TRBV19	TRBJ2-2	TGTGCCAGTAGTATTCCGCGGGGCACCGGGGAGCTGTTTTTT	CASSIPRGTGELFF
.	.	15	TRBV12-5	TRBJ2-7	TGTGCTAGTGGTTTGGTACGAGGACTCTCTTACGAGCAGTACTTC	CASGLVRGLSYEQYF
once	.	15	TRBV6-5	TRBJ2-4	TGTGCCAGCAGTTACTCTACAAGAGCCAAAAACATTCAGTACTTC	CASSYSTRAKNIQYF
once	.	14	TRBV28	TRBJ2-2	TGTGCCAGCAGTTTATTAGGGGGGGCCGGGGAGCTGTTTTTT	CASSLLGGAGELFF
.	TRBD2	17	TRBV11-2	TRBJ2-7	TGTGCCAGCAGAGGACCCGGACTAGCGGCTTCCTGGGATCAACAGTACTTC	CASRGPGLAASWDQQYF
.	TRBD1	18	TRBV7-6	TRBJ2-7	TGTGCCAGCAGCTTATCTGGCTATACGGGACAGGGGGGCTCCGAGCAGTACTTC	CASSLSGYTGQGGSEQYF
.	.	13	TRBV27	TRBJ1-1	TGTGCCAGCAGAACAACCGGGAACACTGAAGCTTTCTTT	CASRTTGNTEAFF
.	.	15	TRBV11-2	TRBJ2-1	TGTGCCAGCAGCTTAGGGGGACGGAGCCTGGATGAGCAGTTCTTC	CASSLGGRSLDEQFF
.	.	14	TRBV11-2	TRBJ2-7	TGTGCCAGCAGCTTAGACGTTCAGGAGCGCGAGCAGTACTTC	CASSLDVQEREQYF
.	TRBD2	17	TRBV6-6	TRBJ2-7	TGTGCCAGCAGTCTTAATAATGGACTAGCGGGAGTAGGCGAGCAGTACTTC	CASSLNNGLAGVGEQYF
.	.	12	TRBV30	TRBJ2-7	TGTGCCTGGGGGGGGTTGAGCTACGAGCAGTACTTC	CAWGGLSYEQYF
.	.	16	TRBV19	TRBJ2-6	TGTGCCAGTAGTAAAACTGGAATTTCTGGGGCCAACGTCCTGACTTTC	CASSKTGISGANVLTF
few	.	14	TRBV27	TRBJ1-6	TGTGCCAGCAGTTTAAGGGGATATAATTCACCCCTCCACTTT	CASSLRGYNSPLHF
.	.	13	TRBV24-1	TRBJ1-2	TGTGCCACCAGTGGGGGGTCCTTCTATGGCTACACCTTC	CATSGGSFYGYTF
few	TRBD2	18	TRBV4-2	TRBJ2-2	TGTGCCAGCAGCCAAGCCCGGGGTAGCGGGGTCAACACCGGGGAGCTGTTTTTT	CASSQARGSGVNTGELFF
.	TRBD1	14	TRBV7-2	TRBJ2-1	TGTGCCAGCAGCCCGGGACAGGTGGGGAATGAGCAGTTCTTC	CASSPGQVGNEQFF
.	TRBD2	14	TRBV6-1	TRBJ2-1	TGTGCCAGCAGTGAACACATCCGGGGACTAGGGCAGTTCTTC	CASSEHIRGLGQFF
.	.	14	TRBV5-4	TRBJ2-3	TGTGCCAGCAGCTTTGCGGGAAACACAGATACGCAGTATTTT	CASSFAGNTDTQYF
.	.	16	TRBV5-5	TRBJ2-3	TGTGCCAGCAGCTTGAGGTCCTACCCTAGCACAGATACGCAGTATTTT	CASSLRSYPSTDTQYF
few	.	16	TRBV5-1	TRBJ1-6	TGCGCCAGCAGCTTGGACGGGACCGGCTATAATTCACCCCTCCACTTT	CASSLDGTGYNSPLHF
.	.	14	TRBV11-3	TRBJ1-1	TGTGCCAGCAGACCCCGGACGGGGAGGACTGAAGCTTTCTTT	CASRPRTGRTEAFF
.	.	14	TRBV19	TRBJ1-1	TGTGCCAGTAGTTGGGCAGAACTGAACACTGAAGCTTTCTTT	CASSWAELNTEAFF
.	TRBD1	15	TRBV5-1	TRBJ1-4	TGCGCCAGCAGCCCCTCGGCAGGGGGCGACGAAAAACTGTTTTTT	CASSPSAGGDEKLFF
.	.	12	TRBV5-1	TRBJ2-1	TGCGCCAGCAGCCCGGGTTACCTTGAGCAGTTCTTC	CASSPGYLEQFF
.	.	13	TRBV12-3/TRBV12-4	TRBJ2-7	TGTGCCAGCAGAGACTGGAGCTCCTACGAGCAGTACTTC	CASRDWSSYEQYF
.	TRBD2	17	TRBV3-1/TRBV3-2	TRBJ2-7	TGTGCCAGCAGCCAAGATAATAGCGGGAGGAGCGAAAACGAGCAGTACTTC	CASSQDNSGRSENEQYF
.	.	13	TRBV30	TRBJ2-5	TGTGCCTGGAGTACGCAGGGGGGAGAGACCCAGTACTTC	CAWSTQGGETQYF
.	TRBD1	15	TRBV5-1	TRBJ1-1	TGCGCCAGCAGCGCTACGCGTACAGGGGTTTCTGAAGCTTTCTTT	CASSATRTGVSEAFF
.	TRBD1	15	TRBV28	TRBJ1-2	TGTGCCAGCAGTCCATGGGGACAGGGGGAGCCAGGCTACACCTTC	CASSPWGQGEPGYTF
once	.	11	TRBV6-2/TRBV6-3	TRBJ2-7	TGTGCCAGCAGTGATGGGGGCGGGCAGTACTTC	CASSDGGGQYF
.	.	14	TRBV4-1	TRBJ2-7	TGCGCCAGCAGCTTTAGGGGCTACTCCTACGAGCAGTACTTC	CASSFRGYSYEQYF
.	.	13	TRBV6-5	TRBJ2-7	TGTGCCAGCAGTTACTCGCCGATTTACGAGCAGTACTTC	CASSYSPIYEQYF